This TCR beta chain was found in a study of CD4 and CD8 cells across lung adenocarcinoma regions. TCRdb fed the PCR reads into MiXCR, producing one record per CDR3 protein. The sample yields roughly 13,000 distinct CDR3 sequences, about 56% seen once. Localized lung adenocarcinoma, a non-small cell lung cancer, affected the donors. The CDR3 consists of 17 residues. The J segment lost 4 bases and the V segment lost 6 bases, leaving 15 bases of the junction unmatched. From germline, CDR1 is WNHNN and CDR2 SYGVQD (reference sequence). Sequencing used CD8+ T cells from the margin of a lung tumor. This TCR came from a female donor with lung adenocarcinoma. The CD4 and CD8 labels of this study may be unreliable. The gene calls are TRBV10-1 and TRBJ2-3, with 8 bases identical to TRBD2. CDR3 DNA sequence: TGCGCCAGCAGCTACCATCCGAGCGGGAGTGGCTCAGATACGCAGTATTTT. This translates into CASSYHPSGSGSDTQYF.